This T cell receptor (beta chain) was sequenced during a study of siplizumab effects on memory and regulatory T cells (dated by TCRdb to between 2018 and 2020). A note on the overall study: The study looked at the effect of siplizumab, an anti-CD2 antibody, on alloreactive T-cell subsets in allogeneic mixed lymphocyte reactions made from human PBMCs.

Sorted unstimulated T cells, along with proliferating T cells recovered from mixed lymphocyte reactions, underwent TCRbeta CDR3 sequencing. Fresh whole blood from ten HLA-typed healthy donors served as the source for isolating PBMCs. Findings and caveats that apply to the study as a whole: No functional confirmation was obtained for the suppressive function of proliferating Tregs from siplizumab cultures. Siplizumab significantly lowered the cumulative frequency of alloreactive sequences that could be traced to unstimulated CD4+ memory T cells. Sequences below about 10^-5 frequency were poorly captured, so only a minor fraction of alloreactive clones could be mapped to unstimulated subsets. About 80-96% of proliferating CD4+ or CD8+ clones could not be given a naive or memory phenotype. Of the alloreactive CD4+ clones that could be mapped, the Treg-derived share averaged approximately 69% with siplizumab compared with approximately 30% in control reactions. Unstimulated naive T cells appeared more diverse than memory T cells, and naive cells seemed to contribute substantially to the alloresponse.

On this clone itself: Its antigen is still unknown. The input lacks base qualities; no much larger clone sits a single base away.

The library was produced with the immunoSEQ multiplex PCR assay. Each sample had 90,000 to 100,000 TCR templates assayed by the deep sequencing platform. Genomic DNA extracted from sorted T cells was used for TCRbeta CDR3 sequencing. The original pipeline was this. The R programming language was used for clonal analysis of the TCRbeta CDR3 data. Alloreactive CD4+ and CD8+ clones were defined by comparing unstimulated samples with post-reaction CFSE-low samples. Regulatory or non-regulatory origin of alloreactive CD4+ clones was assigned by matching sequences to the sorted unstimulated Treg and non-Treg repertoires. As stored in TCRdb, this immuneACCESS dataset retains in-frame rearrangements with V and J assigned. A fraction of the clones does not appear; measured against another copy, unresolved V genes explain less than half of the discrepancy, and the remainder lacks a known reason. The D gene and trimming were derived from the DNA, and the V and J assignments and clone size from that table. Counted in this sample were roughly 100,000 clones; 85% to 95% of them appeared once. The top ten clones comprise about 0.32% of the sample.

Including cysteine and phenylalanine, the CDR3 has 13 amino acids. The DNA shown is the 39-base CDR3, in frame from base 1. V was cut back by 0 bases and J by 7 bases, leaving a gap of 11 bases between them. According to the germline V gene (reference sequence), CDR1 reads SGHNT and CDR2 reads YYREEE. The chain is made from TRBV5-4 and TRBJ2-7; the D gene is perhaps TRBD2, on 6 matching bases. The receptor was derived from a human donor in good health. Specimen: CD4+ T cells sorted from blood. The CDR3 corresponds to CASSLAASGEQYF. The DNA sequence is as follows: TGTGCCAGCAGCTTGGCCGCGAGCGGGGAGCAGTACTTC.